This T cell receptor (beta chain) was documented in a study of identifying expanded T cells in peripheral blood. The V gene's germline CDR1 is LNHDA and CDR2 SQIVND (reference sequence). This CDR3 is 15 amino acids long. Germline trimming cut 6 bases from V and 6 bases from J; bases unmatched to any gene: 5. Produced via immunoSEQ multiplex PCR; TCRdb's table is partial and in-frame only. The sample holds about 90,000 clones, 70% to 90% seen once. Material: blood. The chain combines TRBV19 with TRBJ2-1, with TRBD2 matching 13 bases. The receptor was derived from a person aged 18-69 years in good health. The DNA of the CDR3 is TGTGCCAGTAGACTAGCGGGGGGGCTGTTCAATGAGCAGTTCTTC. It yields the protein CASRLAGGLFNEQFF.